One and the same sample provided the 29 T cell receptor beta chains below, sequenced in a study of CD8 T cell repertoires and HIV-1 epitope variants. For these receptors, no antigen is known. Some clones are missing from TCRdb's copy, which holds only in-frame ones; the method was immunoSEQ multiplex PCR. In the table there are 4,500 to 6,500 clones, around 66% of which are singletons. The sample comprised cultured CD8+ T cells derived from PBMCs. These receptors came from a male donor with HIV.

The V and J genes are TRBV9 and TRBJ1-4; a possible D gene is TRBD1 (6 bases). The CDR3 has 16 residues. The V gene's germline CDR1 is SGDLS and CDR2 YYNGEE. The ends were cut back, 3 bases at V and 5 bases at J, with 17 bases in the middle. Here the CDR3 DNA reads TGTGCCAGCAGCGCCCGAGGGGGACAACAGAATGAAAAACTGTTTTTT. Translating it yields CASSARGGQQNEKLFF. Filled out from reference TRBV9 and TRBJ1-4, the complete variable domain reads DSGVTQTPKHLITATGQRVTLRCSPRSGDLSVYWYQQSLDQGLQFLIQYYNGEERAKGNILERFSAQQFPDLHSELNLSSLELGDSALYFCASSARGGQQNEKLFFGSGTQLSVL.

Points on this clone: An end of the junction differs from the germline gene, which may be a read error. The rearrangement links TRBV5-1 to TRBJ1-2; weak D call: TRBD1 (6 bases). Germline loops: CDR1 SGHRS, CDR2 YFSETQ. The CDR3 loop spans 14 amino acids. The CDR3 sequence is CASSLGQGLIRYTF. CDR3 DNA sequence: TGTGCCAGCAGCTTGGGGCAGGGGCTGATACGCTACACCTTC.

The rearrangement links TRBV28 to TRBJ2-5, with unresolved D. The J call may be faulty, since TRBJ2-7 better matches the DNA end. The length of the CDR3 is 13 residues. The germline V gene has CDR1 MDHEN and CDR2 SYDVKM. For the CDR3, the DNA is TGTGCCAGCAGTTCCCGCCGGCAGCCCGAGCAGTACTTC. Translation: CASSSRRQPEQYF.

The rearrangement uses TRBV28 and TRBJ2-7; 11 bases agree with TRBD2. The CDR3 totals 15 residues. The junction had 7 bases not matched to a gene; V was cut back by 7 bases and J by 2 bases. CDR1 and CDR2 (germline): MDHEN, SYDVKM. The CDR3 nucleotides read TGTGCCAGCACCGAAGGACTAGCGGGTACCTACGAGCAGTACTTC. Translated, it gives CASTEGLAGTYEQYF. The full variable domain, its missing parts supplied by reference TRBV28 and TRBJ2-7, is DVKVTQSSRYLVKRTGEKVFLECVQDMDHENMFWYRQDPGLGLRLIYFSYDVKMKEKGDIPEGYSVSREKKERFSLILESASTNQTSMYLCASTEGLAGTYEQYFGPGTRLTVT.

The CDR3 DNA is TGTGCCAGCAGTTCCATCAGGGCGAATTTGGGCACTGAAGCTTTCTTT. Amino acids: CASSSIRANLGTEAFF. The rearrangement joins TRBV28 to TRBJ1-1; tentative D call: TRBD1 (5 bases). The CDR3 spans 16 residues. With 4 bases removed from V and 4 bases from J, the gap between germline ends came to 19 bases. Germline CDR1 is MDHEN and CDR2 is SYDVKM.

The rearrangement links TRBV13 to TRBJ2-1, with TRBD2 identical over 10 bases. Germline trimming cut 5 bases from V and 7 bases from J; bases unmatched to any gene: 11. In germline, CDR1 is PRHDT, CDR2 FYEKMQ (reference sequence). The CDR3 totals 16 residues. The CDR3 DNA follows: TGTGCCAGCAGCATCAGCGGGAGGGACATGTTGAATGAGCAGTTCTTC. This codes for CASSISGRDMLNEQFF.

This clone was seen a handful of times. The genes are TRBV9 and TRBJ2-7; 7 positions match TRBD2. CDR3 length equals 16 residues. Germline CDR1 is SGDLS and CDR2 is YYNGEE. The junction had 12 bases not matched to a gene; V was cut back by 4 bases and J by 2 bases. The CDR3 DNA follows: TGTGCCAGCAGCCCTTCTAGCGGCCGAGGAGCCTACGAGCAGTACTTC. It is translated as CASSPSSGRGAYEQYF.

The J gene is TRBJ2-2, the V gene TRBV29-1, with 10 bases identical to TRBD1. Germline CDR1 is SQVTM and CDR2 is ANQGSEA. Trimming at V came to 1 base and at J to 7 bases, leaving 6 bases not matched to a gene. CDR3 length: 15 amino acids. The CDR3 spells CSVEGDRGRDGELFF. DNA of the CDR3: TGCAGCGTTGAAGGTGACAGGGGGCGCGACGGGGAGCTGTTTTTT.

This clone appeared once. The rearrangement uses TRBV4-1 and TRBJ2-2, with unresolved D. The CDR3 is 16 residues long. Looked up from germline, CDR1 is MGHRA and CDR2 is YSYEKL. The germline V and J ends were trimmed by 1 base and 2 bases, with 11 bases remaining between them. CDR3: CASSQGDRTNTGELFF. The CDR3 DNA follows: TGCGCCAGCAGCCAAGGTGATCGTACTAACACCGGGGAGCTGTTTTTT.

The sample holds a few counts of this clone. The chain couples TRBV5-4 to TRBJ1-1; 7 bases align to TRBD1. The CDR3 length is 16 residues. Germline CDR1 is SGHNT and CDR2 is YYREEE (reference sequence). J gave up 3 bases and V 2 bases, and 10 bases lay outside the gene matches. CDR3 sequence: CASSFLGGAFDTEAFF. The CDR3 coding sequence is TGTGCCAGCAGCTTTTTAGGGGGCGCCTTCGACACTGAAGCTTTCTTT. Full variable domain (remainder filled in from reference TRBV5-4 and TRBJ1-1): ETGVTQSPTHLIKTRGQQVTLRCSSQSGHNTVSWYQQALGQGPQFIFQYYREEENGRGNFPPRFSGLQFPNYSSELNVNALELDDSALYLCASSFLGGAFDTEAFFGQGTRLTVV.

The chain is built from TRBV27 and TRBJ1-2; 10 bases are shared with TRBD1. This CDR3 is 14 amino acids long. J lost 8 bases, V lost 5 bases, and 8 bases had no gene match. CDR1 is MNHEY and CDR2 is SMNVEV in the germline V gene (reference sequence). DNA of the CDR3: TGTGCCAGCAGTGCGACAGGGGGCTTTGGCGGCTACACCTTC. Translated, it gives CASSATGGFGGYTF.

The CDR3 nucleotides are TGTGCCTGGAGAGACAGGGGGCGAAACACTGAAGCTTTCTTT. This sequence encodes CAWRDRGRNTEAFF. The chain recombines TRBV30 with TRBJ1-1; 10 positions agree with TRBD1. V gave up 3 bases and J gave up 2 bases; unmatched junction bases: 3. The CDR3 spans 14 residues. Germline V gene lookup returns CDR1 GTSNPN and CDR2 SVGIG (reference sequence).

The V gene is TRBV4-3, the J gene TRBJ2-7; perhaps TRBD2 as D (5 bases). Germline V gene sequence: CDR1 LGHNA, CDR2 YSLEER. V was clipped by 0 bases and J by 4 bases, with 10 bases between them. CDR3 length: 14 amino acids. The CDR3: CASSQDPRGYEQYF. As DNA, the CDR3 is TGCGCCAGCAGCCAAGATCCCCGGGGATACGAGCAGTACTTC.

This chain connects TRBV29-1 to TRBJ2-7, with 8 bases that match TRBD1. This CDR3 has 12 amino acids. From germline, CDR1 is SQVTM and CDR2 ANQGSEA. Germline trimming cut 2 bases from V and 3 bases from J; bases unmatched to any gene: 0. The CDR3 sequence: CSVETGGYEQYF. CDR3 nucleotide sequence: TGCAGCGTTGAAACAGGGGGCTACGAGCAGTACTTC.

The genes are TRBV29-1 and TRBJ2-7; 7 bases agree with TRBD1. After removal of 3 bases from V and 5 bases from J, the junction contained 7 bases not matched to a gene. Germline V gives CDR1 SQVTM, CDR2 ANQGSEA. This CDR3 region has 13 residues. DNA of the CDR3: TGCAGCGTTGACAAGGGGGCTCGCGACGAGCAGTACTTC. Protein sequence: CSVDKGARDEQYF.

This sequence joins TRBV6-5 and TRBJ1-5; 9 bases match TRBD1. CDR1 MNHEY and CDR2 SVGAGI come from the germline V gene. V lost 4 bases and J lost 4; bases outside the gene matches: 2. The CDR3 has 14 amino acids. As DNA, the CDR3 is TGTGCCAGCAGTTCCGGGACAGGGAATCAGCCCCAGCATTTT. Its translation is CASSSGTGNQPQHF.

This clone was picked up a small number of times. The chain employs TRBV27 and TRBJ2-3; 14 positions agree with TRBD2. With 6 bases clipped from V and 0 bases from J, the junction kept 8 bases outside the gene matches. The V gene's germline CDR1 is MNHEY and CDR2 SMNVEV (reference sequence). This CDR3 is built from 18 residues. The chain's CDR3 is CASRPTTSGRASTDTQYF. The CDR3 DNA sequence: TGTGCCAGCAGACCCACGACTAGCGGGAGGGCTAGCACAGATACGCAGTATTTT.

The chain links TRBV9 to TRBJ1-3; TRBD1 matches at 9 bases. CDR3 size: 17 residues. Germline loops: CDR1 SGDLS, CDR2 YYNGEE. V was clipped by 0 bases and J by 0 bases; unmatched bases: 4. CDR3 DNA sequence: TGTGCCAGCAGCGTAGACGGGACAGGGCTCTCTGGAAACACCATATATTTT. This encodes CASSVDGTGLSGNTIYF. Complete variable domain (other parts from reference TRBV9 and TRBJ1-3): DSGVTQTPKHLITATGQRVTLRCSPRSGDLSVYWYQQSLDQGLQFLIQYYNGEERAKGNILERFSAQQFPDLHSELNLSSLELGDSALYFCASSVDGTGLSGNTIYFGEGSWLTVV.

Within the sample, this clone is large. The chain couples TRBV13 to TRBJ1-3, with 7 bases fitting TRBD1. V trimming: 5 bases; J trimming: 5 bases; junction bases outside the gene matches: 9. This CDR3 contains 15 residues. Per the germline V gene, CDR1 is PRHDT and CDR2 is FYEKMQ (reference sequence). CDR3 in amino acids: CASSPDRDGRNTIYF. The DNA for the CDR3 is TGTGCCAGCAGCCCTGACAGGGACGGGCGAAACACCATATATTTT.

The CDR3 DNA reads TGTGCCAGCAGCTTGGGCGGGCGGGGGAACACCGGGGAGCTGTTTTTT. As protein: CASSLGGRGNTGELFF. The chain has TRBV5-4 and TRBJ2-2, with a tentative D call TRBD2 (6 bases). Germline assignment: CDR1 SGHNT and CDR2 YYREEE (reference sequence). V lost 0 bases and J 1 base, leaving 10 bases between the germline ends. This CDR3 contains 16 residues.

The chain carries TRBV19 and TRBJ2-1; TRBD2 is a possible D gene (6 bases). V lost 1 base, J lost 2 bases, and 12 bases lay in between. CDR3 length: 16 amino acids. Germline values: CDR1 LNHDA, CDR2 SQIVND (reference sequence). This CDR3 reads CASSIGWGVAYNEQFF. As DNA, the CDR3 is TGTGCCAGTAGTATAGGATGGGGGGTCGCCTACAATGAGCAGTTCTTC.

This sequence joins TRBV5-1 and TRBJ2-3; no firm D call. The CDR3 loop spans 15 amino acids. Germline CDR1 SGHRS, CDR2 YFSETQ. V lost 0 bases and J 2 bases, leaving 10 bases between the germline ends. CDR3 bases: TGCGCCAGCAGCTTGGACGGCGTCGACACAGATACGCAGTATTTT. Protein: CASSLDGVDTDTQYF. The whole variable domain, remainder taken from reference TRBV5-1 and TRBJ2-3, is KAGVTQTPRYLIKTRGQQVTLSCSPISGHRSVSWYQQTPGQGLQFLFEYFSETQRNKGNFPGRFSGRQFSNSRSEMNVSTLELGDSALYLCASSLDGVDTDTQYFGPGTRLTVL.

The rearrangement links TRBV30 to TRBJ2-1; 8 bases match TRBD2. The CDR3 sequence is 14 residues long. V shed 5 bases and J 9 bases; nucleotides not matched to a gene: 12. The germline gives CDR1 GTSNPN, CDR2 SVGIG (reference sequence). The CDR3 spells CAWEHPGGPGEQFF. For the CDR3, the DNA is TGTGCCTGGGAGCACCCGGGGGGGCCGGGTGAGCAGTTCTTC.

This chain uses TRBV7-3 with TRBJ2-1; 14 nucleotides align to TRBD2. This CDR3 spans 15 amino acids. The germline gives CDR1 SGHTA, CDR2 FQGTGA. V was clipped by 4 bases and J by 6 bases; unmatched bases: 2. The CDR3 sequence is CASSSTSGGANEQFF. The CDR3 nucleotides read TGTGCCAGCAGCTCGACTAGCGGGGGGGCCAATGAGCAGTTCTTC.

The genes are TRBV9 and TRBJ2-7, with D unclear. Germline V gene data show CDR1 as SGDLS and CDR2 as YYNGEE. V shed 0 bases and J shed 1 base, with 5 bases lying between them. The CDR3 has 13 residues. The CDR3 sequence: CASSVEGSYEQYF. In DNA, the CDR3 is TGTGCCAGCAGCGTAGAAGGGTCCTACGAGCAGTACTTC.

The chain recombines TRBV29-1 with TRBJ2-3, with D perhaps TRBD2 (5 bases). Trimming removed 0 bases from V and 1 base from J, with 20 bases in between. Germline CDR1 SQVTM, CDR2 ANQGSEA. This CDR3 contains 18 residues. CDR3 in amino acids: CSVEDGTAGGRGTDTQYF. The CDR3 DNA reads as TGCAGCGTTGAAGACGGAACCGCGGGCGGTAGGGGCACAGATACGCAGTATTTT.

The chain employs TRBV5-5 and TRBJ2-5; 11 bases fit TRBD2. This CDR3 spans 17 amino acids. CDR1 and CDR2 (germline): SGHKS, YYEKEE (reference sequence). The trim removed 0 bases at V and 0 bases at J, leaving 4 bases unmatched. CDR3 sequence (DNA): TGTGCCAGCAGCTTGGATCTAGCGGGAGGCCACCAAGAGACCCAGTACTTC. Translated, it gives CASSLDLAGGHQETQYF.

The chain is built from TRBV7-6 and TRBJ2-3, with TRBD2 identical over 10 bases. This CDR3 has 16 amino acids. Germline CDR1 reads SGHVS; CDR2 reads FNYEAQ. J was trimmed by 1 base and V by 2 bases; bases with no gene match: 3. This CDR3 reads CASSLLAGVRTDTQYF. For the CDR3, the DNA is TGTGCCAGCAGCTTACTAGCGGGAGTTCGCACAGATACGCAGTATTTT. The variable domain in full, completed from reference TRBV7-6 and TRBJ2-3, reads GAGVSQSPRYKVTKRGQDVALRCDPISGHVSLYWYRQALGQGPEFLTYFNYEAQQDKSGLPNDRFSAERPEGSISTLTIQRTEQRDSAMYRCASSLLAGVRTDTQYFGPGTRLTVL.

The chain is built from TRBV7-8 and TRBJ2-7; no definite D call. This CDR3 is built from 15 residues. Per the germline V gene, CDR1 is SGHVS and CDR2 is FQNEAQ. V dropped 0 bases and J dropped 3 bases, with 12 bases sitting between them. DNA of the CDR3: TGTGCCAGCAGCTTAGCGGATGATAGGAACTACGAGCAGTACTTC. Its protein product is CASSLADDRNYEQYF.